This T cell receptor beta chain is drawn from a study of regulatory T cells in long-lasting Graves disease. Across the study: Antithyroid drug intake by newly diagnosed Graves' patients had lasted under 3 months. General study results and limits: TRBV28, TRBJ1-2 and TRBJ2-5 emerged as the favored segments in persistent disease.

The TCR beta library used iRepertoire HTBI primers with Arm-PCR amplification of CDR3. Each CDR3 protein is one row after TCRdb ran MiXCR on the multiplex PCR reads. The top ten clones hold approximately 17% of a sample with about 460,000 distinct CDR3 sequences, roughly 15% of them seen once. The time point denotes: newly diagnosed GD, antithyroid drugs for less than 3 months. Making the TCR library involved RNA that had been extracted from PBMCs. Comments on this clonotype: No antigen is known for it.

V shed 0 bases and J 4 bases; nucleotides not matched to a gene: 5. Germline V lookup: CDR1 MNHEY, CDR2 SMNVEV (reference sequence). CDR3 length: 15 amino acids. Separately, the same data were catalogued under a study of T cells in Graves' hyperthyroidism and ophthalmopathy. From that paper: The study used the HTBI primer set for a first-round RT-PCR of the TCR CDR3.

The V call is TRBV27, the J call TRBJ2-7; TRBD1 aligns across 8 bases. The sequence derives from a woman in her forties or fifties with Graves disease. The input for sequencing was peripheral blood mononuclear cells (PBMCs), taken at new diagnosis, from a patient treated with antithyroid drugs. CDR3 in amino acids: CASSLSAGGLYEQYF. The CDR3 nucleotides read TGTGCCAGCAGTTTATCAGCAGGGGGCTTGTACGAGCAGTACTTC.